A single sample gave rise to the 10 T cell receptor beta chains below, sequenced in a study of T cell changes during pregnancy in multiple sclerosis (dated by TCRdb to about 2019). The library was built by means of the immunoSEQ multiplex PCR assay. TCRdb obtained this table from immuneACCESS and retained in-frame rearrangements with V and J assigned. These tables miss some clones; where compared with another copy, unresolved V genes account for less than half of the shortfall, and the remainder is unexplained. This sample holds approximately 100,000 clones; more than 80% were observed only once. The ten top clones hold approximately 1.5% of the sample. The starting material was peripheral blood, obtained before pregnancy. The receptors were sampled from a female donor with multiple sclerosis, enrolled in a pregnancy study.

The V call is TRBV7-3, the J call TRBJ1-6, with 9 bases identical to TRBD1. The CDR3 contains 17 residues. The junction had 8 bases not matched to a gene; V was cut back by 7 bases and J by 1 base. Germline CDR1 and CDR2: SGHTA and FQGTGA. Here the CDR3 reads CASMGDRGISYNSPLHF. The CDR3 nucleotides are TGTGCCAGCATGGGCGACAGGGGGATATCCTATAATTCACCCCTCCACTTT.

In its sample, this clone was seen once. V is TRBV7-2 and J is TRBJ2-2; the D is unclear. V was cut by 3 bases and J by 5 bases, with 10 bases left in between. CDR3 length equals 14 residues. Per germline, CDR1 SGHTA and CDR2 FQGNSA. CDR3 DNA sequence: TGTGCCAGCAGCTTGTTTGCGGAGACCGGGGAGCTGTTTTTT. Translated: CASSLFAETGELFF.

This clone was recorded once. The chain uses TRBV30 and TRBJ2-6, with D possibly TRBD1 on 5 matching bases. The germline CDR1 and CDR2 sequences are GTSNPN and SVGIG (reference sequence). The ends were cut back, 7 bases at V and 5 bases at J, with 12 bases in the middle. The CDR3 sequence is 13 residues long. CDR3 nucleotide sequence: TGTGCCTACCTCCCGGACAGGGCCAACGTCCTGACTTTC. It yields the protein CAYLPDRANVLTF. The full variable domain, rest sourced from reference TRBV30 and TRBJ2-6, is SQTIHQWPATLVQPVGSPLSLECTVEGTSNPNLYWYRQAAGRGLQLLFYSVGIGQISSEVPQNLSASRPQDRQFILSSKKLLLSDSGFYLCAYLPDRANVLTFGAGSRLTVL.

This clone appeared a few times. This sequence joins TRBV9 and TRBJ1-3; unclear D gene. The germline CDR1 and CDR2 sequences are SGDLS and YYNGEE. The length of the CDR3 is 15 residues. V dropped 3 bases and J dropped 0 bases, with 10 bases sitting between them. This CDR3 reads CASSESGNSGNTIYF. CDR3 sequence (DNA): TGTGCCAGCAGCGAAAGCGGCAACTCTGGAAACACCATATATTTT.

This chain uses TRBV7-2 with TRBJ2-7; 10 bases fit TRBD1. The CDR3 loop spans 13 amino acids. Germline CDR1 is SGHTA and CDR2 is FQGNSA. V trimming: 5 bases; J trimming: 3 bases; junction bases outside the gene matches: 1. CDR3 nucleotide sequence: TGTGCCAGCAGCCGGACAGGGGGCTACGAGCAGTACTTC. This gives the protein CASSRTGGYEQYF.

The V gene is TRBV15, the J gene TRBJ1-5; 9 nucleotides align to TRBD1. The CDR3 consists of 13 residues. V shed 5 bases, J shed 6 bases, and the junction held 2 bases outside the gene matches. Per germline, CDR1 LNHNV and CDR2 YYDKDF (reference sequence). CDR3 sequence (DNA): TGTGCCACCAGCGGGACAGGGAGTCAGCCCCAGCATTTT. It codes for CATSGTGSQPQHF.

The chain uses TRBV29-1 and TRBJ1-1; 7 positions match TRBD1. V lost 4 bases, J lost 4 bases, and 6 bases stayed unmatched. Germline lookup yields CDR1 SQVTM and CDR2 ANQGSEA. This CDR3 has 13 residues. The CDR3 nucleotides read TGCAGCGTTGCCCGGCAGGGGGGCACTGAAGCTTTCTTT. Translated: CSVARQGGTEAFF.

The chain employs TRBV11-2 and TRBJ2-2; the match to TRBD2 covers 13 bases. The junction had 6 bases not matched to a gene; V was cut back by 4 bases and J by 4 bases. The CDR3 loop spans 17 amino acids. Germline CDR1 reads SGHAT; CDR2 reads FQNNGV. The CDR3 DNA reads as TGTGCCAGCAGCTCCTCGGGACTAGCGGGATTCACCGGGGAGCTGTTTTTT. Translated: CASSSSGLAGFTGELFF.

This rearrangement joins TRBV7-9 to TRBJ2-7; D call uncertain. CDR1 SEHNR and CDR2 FQNEAQ come from the germline V gene (reference sequence). V lost 0 bases and J 0 bases, leaving 6 bases between the germline ends. The CDR3 is 14 amino acids. CDR3 sequence reads: CASSLAVSSYEQYF. Here the CDR3 DNA reads TGTGCCAGCAGCTTAGCGGTTAGCTCCTACGAGCAGTACTTC. Filled out from reference TRBV7-9 and TRBJ2-7, the complete variable domain reads DTGVSQNPRHKITKRGQNVTFRCDPISEHNRLYWYRQTLGQGPEFLTYFQNEAQLEKSRLLSDRFSAERPKGSFSTLEIQRTEQGDSAMYLCASSLAVSSYEQYFGPGTRLTVT.

The chain has TRBV18 and TRBJ2-7; D is perhaps TRBD2 (6 bases). Germline-derived CDR1 and CDR2 are KGHSH and LQKENI. Trimming shortened V by 2 bases and J by 4 bases, and 9 bases separated the two germline ends. This CDR3 has 13 residues. The CDR3, as DNA: TGTGCCAGCTCACCATCCGCGGGGTACGAGCAGTACTTC. Its translation is CASSPSAGYEQYF.